A selection of T cell receptor beta chains follows, all from one sample in a study of CD8 T cells in ankylosing spondylitis. TCRdb itself ran the 5' RACE reads through MiXCR, one entry per CDR3 protein. In the table there are 40,000 or so distinct CDR3 sequences, 9.5% to 12% of which are singletons. The sequenced sample consisted of blood, either unsorted or a sorted T cell fraction (not recorded which). The receptors here all came from a male donor with ankylosing spondylitis or in good health (not recorded which). Each CDR3 is given with its conserved first and last residue. A D gene is named only where the DNA matches it firmly. Size is omitted from some rows. Given values are once, few, many or a class for expanded clones.

clone size	CDR3 length	V gene	D gene	J gene	CDR3 DNA	CDR3 protein
many	15	TRBV9	NA	TRBJ2-5	TGTGCCAGCAGCGTAGCGGCTTTACACCAAGAGACCCAGTACTTC	CASSVAALHQETQYF
medium-sized	11	TRBV5-1	NA	TRBJ2-3	TGCGCCAGCGCCCGCACAGATACGCAGTATTTT	CASARTDTQYF
many	17	TRBV20-1	TRBD1	TRBJ1-5	TGCAGTGCTAGATCCGACAGGGCCATCCCGAGCAATCAGCCCCAGCATTTT	CSARSDRAIPSNQPQHF
many	13	TRBV12-5	TRBD1	TRBJ1-5	TGTGCTAGTGGTTTGGAGACAGGGCAGCCCCAGCATTTT	CASGLETGQPQHF
NA	15	TRBV20-1	NA	TRBJ2-1	TGCAGTGCTGTGAAGTTTTTCGGGACTCCGAATGAGCAGTTCTTC	CSAVKFFGTPNEQFF
NA	16	TRBV5-1	NA	TRBJ2-6	TGCGCCAGCAGCGCCAATGGCGGGACGGGGGCCAACGTCCTGACTTTC	CASSANGGTGANVLTF
NA	15	TRBV5-5	NA	TRBJ1-1	TGTGCCAGCAGCTTGGCGGTTGGGGTGAACACTGAAGCTTTCTTT	CASSLAVGVNTEAFF
many	14	TRBV7-8	TRBD1	TRBJ2-7	TGTGCCAGCAGCGACCGGGACAGGGAGCGAGAGCAGTACTTC	CASSDRDREREQYF
many	15	TRBV7-6	NA	TRBJ2-1	TGTGCCAGCAGCTTAGAAACAGGGACGCACAATGAGCAGTTCTTC	CASSLETGTHNEQFF
NA	13	TRBV7-2	NA	TRBJ1-1	TGTGCCAGTAGCCTCTCGGGGAGCACTGAAGCTTTCTTT	CASSLSGSTEAFF
many	14	TRBV5-5	NA	TRBJ2-4	TGTGCCAGCAGCTTGGCCGTCAGGGCCAACATTCAGTACTTC	CASSLAVRANIQYF
NA	14	TRBV20-1	NA	TRBJ2-3	TGCAGTGCTGAGCGTCAGGATCACACAGATACGCAGTATTTT	CSAERQDHTDTQYF
few	14	TRBV7-2	NA	TRBJ1-6	TGTGCCAGCAGCAGGGACGGATATAATTCACCCCTCCACTTT	CASSRDGYNSPLHF
many	13	TRBV5-6	NA	TRBJ1-2	TGTGCCAGCAGTCTCGGGGGGGGCTCTGGCTACACCTTC	CASSLGGGSGYTF
many	11	TRBV2	NA	TRBJ2-7	TGTGCCAGCAGCGCCGGGACCGCAGGGTACTTC	CASSAGTAGYF
many	15	TRBV5-1	TRBD2	TRBJ2-3	TGCGCCAGCAGCTTGCTGGGACTAGCTTCAGATACGCAGTATTTT	CASSLLGLASDTQYF
many	16	TRBV4-1	TRBD1	TRBJ1-5	TGCGCCAGCAGCCAGCCGACAGGGCCGAAAGATCAGCCCCAGCATTTT	CASSQPTGPKDQPQHF
few	14	TRBV5-4	NA	TRBJ2-2	TGTGCCAGCAGCCGGGACACGAACACCGGGGAGCTGTTTTTT	CASSRDTNTGELFF
many	14	TRBV5-1	NA	TRBJ1-2	TGCGCCAGCGGCCCTTTGGGGCCTTTCTATGGCTACACCTTC	CASGPLGPFYGYTF
NA	17	TRBV28	NA	TRBJ1-5	NA	CASSSSLHERANQPQHF
many	14	TRBV12-3/TRBV12-4	NA	TRBJ1-3	TGTGCCAGCACTTCGGGGACAAGTAAAAACACCATATATTTT	CASTSGTSKNTIYF
many	17	TRBV3-1	NA	TRBJ1-2	TGTGCCAGCAGCCAAGATGGTTCCCACAGTAATAACTATGGCTACACCTTC	CASSQDGSHSNNYGYTF
many	14	TRBV20-1	NA	TRBJ2-5	TGCAGTGCTAGAGGACAGGCCCCGGGGGAGACCCAGTACTTC	CSARGQAPGETQYF
many	14	TRBV10-3	NA	TRBJ1-1	TGTGCCATCAGTGTTGGCGGAGAGAACACTGAAGCTTTCTTT	CAISVGGENTEAFF
many	12	TRBV5-5	NA	TRBJ1-6	TGTGCCAGCAGCTTGCAGAATTCACCCCTCCACTTT	CASSLQNSPLHF
many	15	TRBV12-3/TRBV12-4	TRBD1	TRBJ2-3	TGTGCCAGCAGTTTCACAGGGGTTGGGTCAGATACGCAGTATTTT	CASSFTGVGSDTQYF
few	16	TRBV10-3	NA	TRBJ2-7	TGTGCCATCAGTGAGTCGAAAGGGTCCCTCTCCTACGAGCAGTACTTC	CAISESKGSLSYEQYF
NA	13	TRBV2	NA	TRBJ2-7	TGTGCCAGCAGCGATGACAGCCTCTACGAGCAGTACTTC	CASSDDSLYEQYF